Shown below are 3 T cell receptor beta chains from a single sample sequenced in a study of T cells in Graves' hyperthyroidism and ophthalmopathy. Using RNA transcripts as the source, TCR beta CDR3 regions were amplified. HTBI primers drove first-round RT-PCR of the TCR CDR3. Using its own MiXCR run on the multiplex PCR reads, TCRdb lists one record per CDR3 protein. The sample has around 300,000 distinct CDR3 sequences; roughly 19% are singletons. Input material: blood. The receptors originated from a man aged 45 to 65 with Graves' ophthalmopathy.

The V and J genes are TRBV9 and TRBJ1-1; D is unclear. The CDR3 runs to 15 residues. The V end was cut by 8 bases, the J end by 5 bases, with 22 bases between. CDR1 and CDR2 (germline): SGDLS, YYNGEE. This chain's CDR3 is CASSAFDAPLTEAFF. CDR3 in DNA: TGTGCCAGTAGTGCCTTTGACGCCCCCTTGACTGAAGCTTTCTTT.

This clonotype was detected ten times or more. This chain uses TRBV7-2 with TRBJ2-5; D gene ambiguous. Germline values: CDR1 SGHTA, CDR2 FQGNSA. CDR3 size: 15 residues. Trimming removed 5 bases from V and 4 bases from J, with 17 bases in between. The chain's CDR3 is CASSPAKAYRETQYF. The CDR3 bases are TGTGCCAGCAGCCCGGCCAAGGCGTATCGAGAGACCCAGTACTTC.

The sample holds many counts of this clonotype. The chain has TRBV3-1 and TRBJ2-2, with 11 bases fitting TRBD2. With V trimmed by 4 bases and J by 0 bases, 1 base remained unmatched. There are 16 residues in the CDR3. Germline-derived CDR1 and CDR2 are LGHDT and YNNKEL (reference sequence). The CDR3: CASSRLAGPNTGELFF. The CDR3 region has the DNA TGTGCCAGCAGCCGACTAGCGGGGCCGAACACCGGGGAGCTGTTTTTT.